These 22 T cell receptor beta chains originate from one sample sequenced in a study of cytomegalovirus exposure and HLA in healthy donors. The PCR used 60 Vbeta and 13 Jbeta primers. The data were produced by immunoSEQ multiplex PCR, yet TCRdb's version contains in-frame clones alone and is incomplete. The data contain some 98,000 clones, about four fifths of them singletons. Input material: PBMCs. These receptors originate from a female donor in good health and CMV-seropositive.

This chain connects TRBV28 to TRBJ2-7, with a possible D match to TRBD2 (7 bases). Germline CDR1 MDHEN, CDR2 SYDVKM. V was shortened by 8 bases and J by 7 bases, with 15 bases between the two germline ends. The CDR3 totals 12 residues. CDR3: CASFSGGGEQYF. The CDR3 coding sequence is TGTGCCAGCTTTTCGGGGGGCGGTGAGCAGTACTTC.

This clone was counted a single time. The chain has TRBV27 and TRBJ2-1; the match to TRBD1 covers 11 bases. Looked up from germline, CDR1 is MNHEY and CDR2 is SMNVEV (reference sequence). J lost 3 bases, V lost 6 bases, and 16 bases had no gene match. The CDR3 spans 19 residues. In nucleotides, the CDR3 is TGTGCCAGCAGCTTAGCGGGGACAGGGGGGTCCCGAAGCTACAATGAGCAGTTCTTC. It specifies CASSLAGTGGSRSYNEQFF.

This clone was counted only a few times. This chain uses TRBV5-4 with TRBJ2-1; 7 positions agree with TRBD2. From germline, CDR1 is SGHNT and CDR2 YYREEE (reference sequence). This CDR3 comprises 15 residues. Trimming removed 3 bases from V and 2 bases from J; junction bases left unmatched: 5. The CDR3 loop is CASSSTSRTYNEQFF. CDR3 DNA: TGTGCCAGCAGCTCGACTAGCCGAACCTACAATGAGCAGTTCTTC.

This clone has a handful of counts. This rearrangement joins TRBV27 to TRBJ1-1; no definite D call. In germline, CDR1 is MNHEY, CDR2 SMNVEV (reference sequence). CDR3 length: 14 residues. V was clipped by 4 bases and J by 2 bases, with 11 bases between them. CDR3 nucleotide sequence: TGTGCCAGCAGTTCCCTACCGATTAACACTGAAGCTTTCTTT. Its translation: CASSSLPINTEAFF.

This sequence joins TRBV9 and TRBJ2-1, with D unclear. Trimming took 2 bases from V and 6 from J, leaving 15 bases between them. This CDR3 comprises 15 residues. Germline V lookup: CDR1 SGDLS, CDR2 YYNGEE. The CDR3 DNA is TGTGCCAGCAGCGTGGGCCCCGGTCCAACCAATGAGCAGTTCTTC. It yields the protein CASSVGPGPTNEQFF.

V is TRBV21-1 and J is TRBJ2-5; the table's D call TRBD2 went unverified against the DNA. TRBV21-1 is noted as a pseudogene. This CDR3 spans 16 amino acids. CDR3 nucleotide sequence: TGTGCCAGCAGCCCCCCAAGGAGGGTTAAGGGAGAGACCCAGTACTTC. Protein sequence: CASSPPRRVKGETQYF.

On this clone: The junction and the germline gene differ at one end; a read error may be behind it. The CDR3: CASSLDAQRELFF. DNA for the CDR3: TGTGCCAGCAGCCTAGACGCTCAGAGGGAGCTGTTTTTT. The chain carries TRBV11-3 and TRBJ2-2; D is ambiguous. CDR3 length: 13 amino acids. Germline CDR1 and CDR2: SGHNT and YENEEA.

V and J are TRBV7-8 and TRBJ2-5, with 12 bases identical to TRBD2. V was pared by 2 bases and J by 9 bases, with 1 base of the junction left unmatched. This CDR3 is built from 13 residues. Looked up from germline, CDR1 is SGHVS and CDR2 is FQNEAQ. This CDR3 reads CASSLRLAGAQYF. CDR3 coding DNA: TGTGCCAGCAGCTTAAGACTAGCGGGGGCCCAGTACTTC.

This clone was recorded only once. The V call is TRBV14, the J call TRBJ1-1; perhaps TRBD1 as D (6 bases). The CDR3 totals 15 residues. Germline CDR1 reads SGHDN; CDR2 reads FVKESK. V was pared by 2 bases and J by 5 bases, with 15 bases between. In DNA, the CDR3 is TGTGCCAGCAGCCAACCTCGGCAGGGGAGTACTGAAGCTTTCTTT. Its translation is CASSQPRQGSTEAFF.

The CDR3 spells CASSLAGQVITEAFF. CDR3 nucleotide sequence: TGTGCCAGCAGCTTGGCGGGACAGGTTATTACTGAAGCTTTCTTT. The chain employs TRBV5-6 and TRBJ1-1; 8 positions agree with TRBD1. Unmatched junction bases numbered 6, after V lost 0 bases and J lost 5 bases. This CDR3 is built from 15 residues. CDR1 and CDR2 (germline): SGHDT, YYEEEE.

The gene calls are TRBV5-1 and TRBJ2-2; 10 nucleotides line up with TRBD1. V lost 2 bases and J lost 4; bases outside the gene matches: 8. Germline CDR1 is SGHRS and CDR2 is YFSETQ. The CDR3 is made up of 17 amino acids. The CDR3 bases are TGCGCCAGCAGCTTCCTAAAGACAGGGGGCGGCACCGGGGAGCTGTTTTTT. This sequence encodes CASSFLKTGGGTGELFF.

The rearrangement joins TRBV28 to TRBJ1-5; a weak D match, TRBD1 (5 bases). V lost 1 base to trimming and J lost 0 bases, with 10 bases between them. The CDR3 loop spans 16 amino acids. Germline-derived CDR1 and CDR2 are MDHEN and SYDVKM. Here the CDR3 DNA reads TGTGCCAGCAGTTTATCTTGGACAATTAGCAATCAGCCCCAGCATTTT. Protein: CASSLSWTISNQPQHF.

The chain uses TRBV6-1 and TRBJ2-3; 8 bases match TRBD1. The CDR3 runs 15 residues. The V and J ends lost 1 base and 1 base, in that order; junction bases with no gene match: 1. The germline V gene has CDR1 MNHNS and CDR2 SASEGT. CDR3 region: CASSEETGGTDTQYF. CDR3 DNA: TGTGCCAGCAGTGAAGAGACAGGGGGCACAGATACGCAGTATTTT.

The V gene is TRBV6-5, the J gene TRBJ2-7, with D perhaps matching TRBD2 (5 bases). Trimming took 7 bases from V and 1 from J, leaving 14 bases between them. This CDR3 has 14 residues. CDR1 is MNHEY, CDR2 SVGAGI, per germline. The CDR3 here is CASKLLAGSYEQYF. CDR3 in DNA: TGTGCCAGCAAACTTCTCGCGGGTTCCTACGAGCAGTACTTC.

The chain uses TRBV7-9 and TRBJ2-4, with D uncertain. CDR3 length: 18 amino acids. Germline V gene data show CDR1 as SEHNR and CDR2 as FQNEAQ (reference sequence). Trimming pared 8 bases from V and 0 bases from J, leaving 23 bases between. The CDR3 DNA reads as TGTGCCAGCCGTCCGGCTCGAGAGGCTCCTCTAGCCAAAAACATTCAGTACTTC. Its translation is CASRPAREAPLAKNIQYF.

V usage is TRBV4-1 and J usage is TRBJ2-2, with 9 bases fitting TRBD1. The trim removed 4 bases at V and 6 bases at J, leaving 6 bases unmatched. Germline CDR1 MGHRA, CDR2 YSYEKL. CDR3 length equals 15 residues. CDR3 protein: CASSLQGQGAGELFF. CDR3 in DNA: TGCGCCAGCAGCCTACAGGGACAGGGCGCCGGGGAGCTGTTTTTT.

This clone showed up just a few times. This sequence joins TRBV6-1 and TRBJ2-5; 13 nucleotides match TRBD2. There are 14 residues in the CDR3. After removal of 9 bases from V and 5 bases from J, the junction contained 6 bases not matched to a gene. The germline V gene encodes CDR1 MNHNS and CDR2 SASEGT. The CDR3 is CASTSGGARETQYF. Here the CDR3 DNA reads TGTGCCAGTACTAGCGGGGGGGCCCGGGAGACCCAGTACTTC.

This clone was recorded once. The J gene is TRBJ2-1, the V gene TRBV30, with 10 bases matching TRBD2. With V trimmed by 4 bases and J by 4 bases, 4 bases remained unmatched. The CDR3 extends over 14 amino acids. The germline V gene has CDR1 GTSNPN and CDR2 SVGIG (reference sequence). In nucleotides, the CDR3 is TGTGCCTGGACCAGCGGGGGGGCTTACAATGAGCAGTTCTTC. Encoded protein: CAWTSGGAYNEQFF.

This clone was counted a few times. This sequence joins TRBV25-1 and TRBJ2-7, with 7 bases fitting TRBD1. Germline loops: CDR1 MGHDK, CDR2 SYGVNS. The CDR3 length is 14 residues. Trimming cost V 8 bases and J 0 bases; bases outside gene matches: 7. The CDR3 sequence: CASQGQRSSYEQYF. CDR3 nucleotides: TGTGCCAGCCAGGGACAGCGAAGCTCCTACGAGCAGTACTTC.

This clone was seen more than once but under ten times. The gene calls are TRBV14 and TRBJ2-3; maybe TRBD2 (6 bases). The CDR3 totals 16 residues. Trimming took off 4 bases at V and 3 bases at J, with 17 bases between the two ends. Germline CDR1 and CDR2: SGHDN and FVKESK. CDR3 in DNA: TGTGCCAGCAGCCCCCTGGGGACTTCTGCGACAGATACGCAGTATTTT. Protein product: CASSPLGTSATDTQYF. The whole variable domain, filled in from reference TRBV14 and TRBJ2-3, reads EAGVTQFPSHSVIEKGQTVTLRCDPISGHDNLYWYRRVMGKEIKFLLHFVKESKQDESGMPNNRFLAERTGGTYSTLKVQPAELEDSGVYFCASSPLGTSATDTQYFGPGTRLTVL.

In nucleotides, the CDR3 is TGTGCCAGCAGCCGGGGGTCGGGAGATACGCAGTATTTT. Amino acids: CASSRGSGDTQYF. The chain employs TRBV7-2 and TRBJ2-3; maybe TRBD2 (6 bases). The CDR3 is 13 residues long. Between the trimmed V and J ends, which lost 5 bases and 5 bases, there was a span of 11 bases. The germline V gene encodes CDR1 SGHTA and CDR2 FQGNSA.

The chain combines TRBV7-9 with TRBJ2-1, with a tentative D call TRBD2 (6 bases). Germline values: CDR1 SEHNR, CDR2 FQNEAQ (reference sequence). Trimming stripped 5 bases from V and 3 bases from J, with 14 bases between. CDR3 length: 15 amino acids. CDR3 sequence: CASSPAAGNYNEQFF. DNA of the CDR3: TGTGCCAGCAGCCCGGCAGCGGGTAACTACAATGAGCAGTTCTTC. Variable domain in full (rest from reference TRBV7-9 and TRBJ2-1): DTGVSQNPRHKITKRGQNVTFRCDPISEHNRLYWYRQTLGQGPEFLTYFQNEAQLEKSRLLSDRFSAERPKGSFSTLEIQRTEQGDSAMYLCASSPAAGNYNEQFFGPGTRLTVL.